Below are 30 T cell receptor beta chains sequenced from a single sample in a study of T cell responses to AZD1222 COVID-19 vaccine. Using immunoSEQ multiplex PCR, the repertoire was profiled, and TCRdb retains in-frame clones only, with some absent. This table has about 85,000 clones, roughly nine tenths appearing once. Sequenced material: peripheral blood, taken on day 0 of AZD1222 vaccination. All receptors derive from an adult in good health.

The chain joins TRBV3-1 (or the pseudogene TRBV3-2) to TRBJ1-4, with 7 bases matching TRBD1. Losses at the gene ends were 1 base for V and 6 bases for J; bases not matched to a gene: 5. Germline V gene sequence: CDR1 LGHDT, CDR2 YNNKEL (reference sequence). The CDR3 has 15 residues. The CDR3 DNA reads TGTGCCAGCAGCCAAGTGCGTGACAGGGATGAAAAACTGTTTTTT. It yields the protein CASSQVRDRDEKLFF.

The V and J genes are TRBV11-3 and TRBJ2-7, with 10 bases matching TRBD2. V gave up 5 bases and J gave up 4 bases; unmatched junction bases: 8. Germline V gives CDR1 SGHNT, CDR2 YENEEA. This CDR3 is built from 15 residues. The chain's CDR3 is CASSLSSGGGYEQYF. CDR3 sequence (DNA): TGTGCCAGCAGCCTTAGCAGCGGGGGGGGATACGAGCAGTACTTC.

The V call is TRBV7-6, the J call TRBJ1-1; 7 nucleotides line up with TRBD1. Germline assignment: CDR1 SGHVS and CDR2 FNYEAQ. This CDR3 spans 18 amino acids. Trimming removed 1 base from V and 1 base from J; junction bases left unmatched: 12. The CDR3 here is CASSLVSFGTATNTEAFF. In DNA form, the CDR3 reads TGTGCCAGCAGCTTAGTTAGTTTTGGGACAGCCACGAACACTGAAGCTTTCTTT.

The DNA of the CDR3 is TGTGCCAGCAGCAGGGACAGGGAGCAGGAAGAAAAACTGTTTTTT. It specifies CASSRDREQEEKLFF. This chain connects TRBV5-4 to TRBJ1-4; 9 bases fit TRBD1. The germline V gene encodes CDR1 SGHNT and CDR2 YYREEE (reference sequence). This CDR3 is 15 amino acids long. V was clipped by 4 bases and J by 8 bases; unmatched bases: 9. Drawing the rest from reference TRBV5-4 and TRBJ1-4, the complete variable domain is ETGVTQSPTHLIKTRGQQVTLRCSSQSGHNTVSWYQQALGQGPQFIFQYYREEENGRGNFPPRFSGLQFPNYSSELNVNALELDDSALYLCASSRDREQEEKLFFGSGTQLSVL.

The J gene is TRBJ1-5, the V gene TRBV12-3 or TRBV12-4; D remains ambiguous. CDR3 length: 13 residues. V lost 2 bases, J lost 2 bases, and 4 bases lay in between. Here the CDR3 reads CASSLSRNQPQHF. The CDR3 DNA is TGTGCCAGCAGTTTATCACGCAATCAGCCCCAGCATTTT.

CDR3 in DNA: TGCAGCGTTGAACAGGGCGGGTACGAGCAGTACTTC. As protein: CSVEQGGYEQYF. The genes are TRBV29-1 and TRBJ2-7; D possibly matches TRBD1 or TRBD2 (5 bases each). CDR3 size: 12 residues. Trimming cost V 2 bases and J 4 bases, with 9 bases left between them. CDR1 is SQVTM, CDR2 ANQGSEA, per germline.

The genes are TRBV14 and TRBJ1-1; the D gene is possibly TRBD1 (6 bases). With 2 bases removed from V and 2 bases from J, the gap between germline ends came to 21 bases. This CDR3 comprises 18 residues. The germline V gene encodes CDR1 SGHDN and CDR2 FVKESK. CDR3 loop: CASSQFYRKGTSNTEAFF. CDR3 sequence (DNA): TGTGCCAGCAGCCAATTCTACCGAAAAGGGACATCAAACACTGAAGCTTTCTTT.

V and J are TRBV25-1 and TRBJ2-1, with a possible D match to TRBD2 (6 bases). Between the trimmed V and J ends, which lost 4 bases and 12 bases, there was a span of 22 bases. The V gene's germline CDR1 is MGHDK and CDR2 SYGVNS. The CDR3 consists of 15 residues. CDR3 protein: CASSAHGTPEEGQFF. The CDR3 nucleotides read TGTGCCAGCAGTGCCCACGGGACCCCCGAGGAGGGGCAGTTCTTC.

This chain uses TRBV14 with TRBJ2-1; D is unresolved. CDR3 size: 14 residues. Trimming took off 4 bases at V and 12 bases at J, with 19 bases between the two ends. Germline CDR1 reads SGHDN; CDR2 reads FVKESK. The CDR3, as DNA: TGTGCCAGCAGCCCCCAAATGAGTGTTATTAGGCAGTTCTTC. Translation: CASSPQMSVIRQFF.

This clone is a singleton in its sample. This chain's CDR3 is CASSQELSAPYGYTF. The DNA of the CDR3 is TGTGCCAGCAGCCAAGAACTTTCCGCCCCCTATGGCTACACCTTC. V is TRBV3-1 (or the pseudogene TRBV3-2) and J is TRBJ1-2; no clear D gene. Germline CDR1 and CDR2: LGHDT and YNNKEL (reference sequence). The CDR3 consists of 15 residues. V was trimmed by 0 bases and J by 4 bases, leaving 12 bases between them.

The genes are TRBV24-1 and TRBJ2-7; 13 bases are shared with TRBD2. The CDR3 has 17 residues. Germline V CDR1 and CDR2: KGHDR, SFDVKD. Trimming at V came to 4 bases and at J to 4 bases, leaving 9 bases not matched to a gene. In DNA, the CDR3 is TGTGCCACCAGTGAAAGGACTAGCGGGAGTAGTTTGTACGAGCAGTACTTC. It is translated as CATSERTSGSSLYEQYF.

The gene calls are TRBV10-3 and TRBJ2-7; no firm D call. The V and J ends lost 2 bases and 3 bases respectively, with 11 bases between them. Germline V gene sequence: CDR1 ENHRY, CDR2 SYGVKD. CDR3 size: 14 residues. DNA for the CDR3: TGTGCCATCAGTGAGGGTCGGGTGGGCTACGAGCAGTACTTC. Protein product: CAISEGRVGYEQYF.

CDR3 in amino acids: CASSEAPGNTEAFF. For the CDR3, the DNA is TGTGCCAGCAGTGAAGCTCCAGGGAACACTGAAGCTTTCTTT. V and J are TRBV6-4 and TRBJ1-1, with D uncertain. The V and J ends lost 3 bases and 1 base respectively, with 9 bases between them. The CDR3 has 14 residues. Looked up from germline, CDR1 is MRHNA and CDR2 is SNTAGT.

This clone has only one observation. This chain joins TRBV7-8 and TRBJ2-5, with D possibly matching TRBD2 (6 bases). V dropped 5 bases and J dropped 5 bases, with 15 bases sitting between them. In germline, CDR1 is SGHVS, CDR2 FQNEAQ. The length of the CDR3 is 14 residues. CDR3 coding DNA: TGTGCCAGCAGCCTCAGCGGGTCGGGGGAGACCCAGTACTTC. It translates to CASSLSGSGETQYF.

The rearrangement uses TRBV3-1 (or the pseudogene TRBV3-2) and TRBJ2-3; 7 nucleotides match TRBD2. The V and J ends lost 2 bases and 3 bases, in that order; junction bases with no gene match: 5. The germline CDR1 and CDR2 sequences are LGHDT and YNNKEL (reference sequence). There are 15 residues in the CDR3. The CDR3: CASSQREGQTDTQYF. DNA for the CDR3: TGTGCCAGCAGCCAAAGGGAGGGGCAGACAGATACGCAGTATTTT.

V gene TRBV5-1 combines with J gene TRBJ2-3, with no clear D. V was trimmed by 0 bases and J by 2 bases, leaving 7 bases between them. CDR1 is SGHRS and CDR2 is YFSETQ in the germline V gene. This CDR3 is built from 14 residues. CDR3 loop: CASSLDQYTDTQYF. DNA of the CDR3: TGCGCCAGCAGCTTGGACCAATACACAGATACGCAGTATTTT.

The gene calls are TRBV9 and TRBJ1-1, with D hard to call. The germline V gene encodes CDR1 SGDLS and CDR2 YYNGEE. The CDR3 contains 13 residues. The V and J ends lost 0 bases and 7 bases respectively, with 10 bases between them. The CDR3 nucleotides read TGTGCCAGCAGCGTAGTAGGGCTCGGTGAAGCTTTCTTT. It yields the protein CASSVVGLGEAFF.

The rearrangement joins TRBV25-1 to TRBJ1-1, with D maybe TRBD1 (6 bases). Germline V gene data show CDR1 as MGHDK and CDR2 as SYGVNS. The V and J ends lost 2 bases and 10 bases respectively, with 11 bases between them. The CDR3 is 12 amino acids. CDR3 DNA: TGTGCCAGCAGTGAACTGGGGGCGCGAGCTTTCTTT. Protein sequence: CASSELGARAFF.

J is TRBJ2-1 and V is TRBV7-2; 9 bases fit TRBD2. With V trimmed by 5 bases and J by 0 bases, 2 bases remained unmatched. The CDR3 contains 15 residues. From germline, CDR1 is SGHTA and CDR2 FQGNSA. The CDR3 DNA is TGTGCCAGCAGCCTTAGCGGGGGCTCCTACAATGAGCAGTTCTTC. This encodes CASSLSGGSYNEQFF.

The chain couples TRBV18 to TRBJ1-5, with TRBD1 identical over 9 bases. CDR3 length equals 14 residues. V was pared by 4 bases and J by 7 bases, with 5 bases of the junction left unmatched. Germline V CDR1 and CDR2: KGHSH, LQKENI. The CDR3 spells CASSHRDRDQPQHF. The CDR3 DNA reads TGTGCCAGCTCACACCGGGACAGGGACCAGCCCCAGCATTTT.

The chain couples TRBV5-1 to TRBJ1-6, with no clear D. CDR1 SGHRS and CDR2 YFSETQ come from the germline V gene. V gave up 7 bases and J gave up 7 bases, with 12 bases separating them. The CDR3 has 13 amino acids. CDR3 in DNA: TGCGCCAGCCGAGCCTGGGCGAATTCACCCCTCCACTTT. Amino acid sequence: CASRAWANSPLHF.

This chain connects TRBV10-2 to TRBJ2-3; D not resolved. CDR1 and CDR2 from the germline V gene are WSHSY and SAAADI. CDR3 length equals 11 residues. The ends were cut back, 4 bases at V and 4 bases at J, with 3 bases in the middle. The CDR3 reads CASSVADTQYF. The CDR3, as DNA: TGCGCCAGCAGTGTCGCAGATACGCAGTATTTT.

This clone was observed once. This chain connects TRBV27 to TRBJ1-2; 8 nucleotides agree with TRBD1. Germline assignment: CDR1 MNHEY and CDR2 SMNVEV (reference sequence). The CDR3 totals 14 residues. With V trimmed by 5 bases and J by 2 bases, 4 bases remained unmatched. The CDR3 loop is CASSPQGGNYGYTF. For the CDR3, the DNA is TGTGCCAGCAGTCCACAGGGGGGGAACTATGGCTACACCTTC.

The chain links TRBV3-1 (or the pseudogene TRBV3-2) to TRBJ2-7, with 9 bases fitting TRBD1. From germline, CDR1 is LGHDT and CDR2 YNNKEL (reference sequence). The CDR3 sequence is 16 residues long. With 4 bases clipped from V and 5 bases from J, the junction kept 12 bases outside the gene matches. The CDR3 region is CASSPSLGTGKNEQYF. CDR3 nucleotides: TGTGCCAGCAGCCCGAGCCTCGGGACAGGGAAAAACGAGCAGTACTTC.

This clone turned up a few times. The chain uses TRBV18 and TRBJ2-7; TRBD1 might be the D (5 bases). This CDR3 is 14 amino acids long. V was shortened by 8 bases and J by 6 bases, with 20 bases between the two germline ends. The germline CDR1 and CDR2 sequences are KGHSH and LQKENI. CDR3 sequence (DNA): TGTGCCAGCCGCATGACTGGGGCCCCTCTCGAGCAGTACTTC. Translated: CASRMTGAPLEQYF.

The J gene is TRBJ2-7, the V gene TRBV6-5; D is undetermined. This CDR3 contains 13 residues. Germline V gene lookup returns CDR1 MNHEY and CDR2 SVGAGI. V was shortened by 4 bases and J by 3 bases, with 10 bases between the two germline ends. The CDR3 bases are TGTGCCAGCAGTTTGGTCAAAGACTACGAGCAGTACTTC. It is translated as CASSLVKDYEQYF.

V and J are TRBV12-3 or TRBV12-4 and TRBJ2-2, with a possible D match to TRBD1 (6 bases). V lost 8 bases, J lost 6 bases, and 13 bases lay in between. CDR3 size: 13 residues. Here the CDR3 DNA reads TGTGCCAGCCCCTCCGAGGGGGCCGGGGAGCTGTTTTTT. Translating gives CASPSEGAGELFF.

The chain links TRBV5-1 to TRBJ2-7; tentatively, D is TRBD1 (6 bases). V was cut by 4 bases and J by 1 base, with 12 bases left in between. CDR3 size: 14 residues. The germline gives CDR1 SGHRS, CDR2 YFSETQ. This CDR3 reads CASSVVQGSYEQYF. For the CDR3, the DNA is TGCGCCAGCAGCGTTGTACAGGGATCCTACGAGCAGTACTTC.

This chain uses TRBV6-5 with TRBJ1-1; D not certain. In germline, CDR1 is MNHEY, CDR2 SVGAGI. Trimming removed 8 bases at V and 0 bases at J, with 10 bases between. The CDR3 consists of 13 residues. The CDR3 spells CASRWGMNTEAFF. Here the CDR3 DNA reads TGTGCCAGCCGGTGGGGAATGAACACTGAAGCTTTCTTT.

This clone appeared a single time. The gene calls are TRBV30 and TRBJ2-1; possible D gene TRBD1, 7 bases. The CDR3 is 15 amino acids. V lost 2 bases and J 9 bases, leaving 20 bases between the germline ends. Germline V gene data show CDR1 as GTSNPN and CDR2 as SVGIG (reference sequence). CDR3 bases: TGTGCCTGGAGTACACAGGGGACTGTTCGTGTTGAGCAGTTCTTC. This translates into CAWSTQGTVRVEQFF.